Below are 27 T cell receptor beta chains sequenced from a single sample in a study of Tregs in tolerant kidney transplant recipients. Libraries were prepared by immunoSEQ multiplex PCR; TCRdb keeps only in-frame clonotypes and omits some of them. The table shows 240,000 or so clones, with about 80% occurring only once. The specimen was CD4+ T cells from blood. The receptors were gathered from a human donor in good health.

This clone was found a few times. The rearrangement joins TRBV7-3 to TRBJ1-6; tentatively, D is TRBD1 (6 bases). Germline CDR1 is SGHTA and CDR2 is FQGTGA. The CDR3 totals 16 residues. The germline V and J ends were trimmed by 5 bases and 9 bases, with 20 bases remaining between them. CDR3 in DNA: TGTGCCAGCAGCCTCAACCCCCTAGGGGGGGCTTCACCCCTCCACTTT. Protein: CASSLNPLGGASPLHF.

The V gene is TRBV21-1, the J gene TRBJ1-4. TRBV21-1 is annotated as a pseudogene. This CDR3 region has 18 residues. The CDR3, as DNA: TGTGCCAGCAGCAAAGGTCCGGACGGGATAATGAAAAGGGGTGGACTGTTTTTT. It encodes CASSKGPDGIMKRGGLFF.

This chain links TRBV19 with TRBJ2-7; maybe TRBD1 (7 bases). The CDR3 sequence is 15 residues long. Germline V gene lookup returns CDR1 LNHDA and CDR2 SQIVND (reference sequence). Trimming took off 3 bases at V and 3 bases at J, with 15 bases between the two ends. CDR3 in DNA: TGTGCCAGTAGTATTCGGACAGGAGGGGACTACGAGCAGTACTTC. Its protein product is CASSIRTGGDYEQYF. Full variable domain (outside the CDR3, taken from reference TRBV19 and TRBJ2-7): DGGITQSPKYLFRKEGQNVTLSCEQNLNHDAMYWYRQDPGQGLRLIYYSQIVNDFQKGDIAEGYSVSREKKESFPLTVTSAQKNPTAFYLCASSIRTGGDYEQYFGPGTRLTVT.

The chain recombines TRBV5-1 with TRBJ1-4; D remains unclear. Per germline, CDR1 SGHRS and CDR2 YFSETQ. V was clipped by 0 bases and J by 7 bases, with 4 bases between them. The CDR3 sequence is 12 residues long. The CDR3 region is CASSLVGEKLFF. CDR3 DNA sequence: TGCGCCAGCAGCTTGGTGGGTGAAAAACTGTTTTTT.

This chain uses TRBV15 with TRBJ2-7, with D possibly called TRBD1 or TRBD2 (7 bases each). Germline CDR1 and CDR2: LNHNV and YYDKDF (reference sequence). The CDR3 totals 17 residues. Trimming stripped 1 base from V and 3 bases from J, with 19 bases between. CDR3 region: CATSRGGGNRGVYEQYF. Written as DNA, the CDR3 is TGTGCCACCAGCAGAGGGGGGGGAAACAGGGGAGTCTACGAGCAGTACTTC.

The gene calls are TRBV6-6 and TRBJ2-2; perhaps D is TRBD1 or TRBD2 (5 bases each). Germline V lookup: CDR1 MNHNY, CDR2 SVGAGI (reference sequence). The CDR3 covers 15 residues. The ends were cut back, 3 bases at V and 8 bases at J, with 16 bases in the middle. CDR3 DNA: TGTGCCAGCAGTTATCACCGGGACCCATGGGGGGAGCTGTTTTTT. Translated: CASSYHRDPWGELFF.

This chain links TRBV10-3 with TRBJ2-1; D perhaps matches TRBD1 (6 bases). This CDR3 comprises 15 residues. Germline assignment: CDR1 ENHRY and CDR2 SYGVKD. Trimming removed 2 bases from V and 2 bases from J, with 10 bases in between. CDR3: CAISEEDSPYNEQFF. The CDR3 nucleotides are TGTGCCATCAGTGAGGAGGACAGCCCCTACAATGAGCAGTTCTTC.

This chain links TRBV18 with TRBJ1-4; the D is unclear. V dropped 6 bases and J dropped 3 bases, with 17 bases sitting between them. Germline values: CDR1 KGHSH, CDR2 LQKENI. This CDR3 has 16 residues. The CDR3 is CASSQIPAGPNEKLFF. As DNA, the CDR3 is TGTGCCAGCTCTCAGATTCCAGCGGGCCCTAATGAAAAACTGTTTTTT.

The J gene is TRBJ1-2, the V gene TRBV5-5, with TRBD1 as a possible D gene (6 bases). Trimming removed 4 bases from V and 6 bases from J, with 16 bases in between. The CDR3 extends over 14 amino acids. The germline CDR1 and CDR2 sequences are SGHKS and YYEKEE (reference sequence). The CDR3 loop is CASSPGHPTDGYTF. The CDR3 nucleotides read TGTGCCAGCAGCCCGGGACACCCGACGGATGGCTACACCTTC.

The genes are TRBV6-5 and TRBJ1-3; D uncertain. Between the trimmed V and J ends, which lost 3 bases and 1 base, there was a span of 7 bases. Germline CDR1 is MNHEY and CDR2 is SVGAGI. The CDR3 length is 14 residues. CDR3 sequence: CASSYDQSGNTIYF. As DNA, the CDR3 is TGTGCCAGCAGTTATGACCAGTCTGGAAACACCATATATTTT.

V is TRBV5-1 and J is TRBJ1-1; D is possibly TRBD1 (6 bases). CDR1 is SGHRS and CDR2 is YFSETQ in the germline V gene. The CDR3 is 15 residues long. V shed 0 bases and J shed 0 bases, with 9 bases lying between them. The CDR3 bases are TGCGCCAGCAGCTTGGCCGGACAGATGAACACTGAAGCTTTCTTT. This translates into CASSLAGQMNTEAFF.

This clone was counted once. J is TRBJ2-2 and V is TRBV6-5; perhaps TRBD1 as D (6 bases). V dropped 4 bases and J dropped 4 bases, with 13 bases sitting between them. The CDR3 consists of 15 residues. Germline values: CDR1 MNHEY, CDR2 SVGAGI. The CDR3 loop is CASSFRTEITGELFF. CDR3 DNA sequence: TGTGCCAGCAGTTTCCGGACAGAGATCACCGGGGAGCTGTTTTTT.

The chain is built from TRBV19 and TRBJ2-7; D unresolved. Trimming shortened V by 2 bases and J by 0 bases, and 11 bases separated the two germline ends. CDR3 size: 15 residues. The germline V gene encodes CDR1 LNHDA and CDR2 SQIVND (reference sequence). CDR3: CASSISLMSSYEQYF. CDR3 bases: TGTGCCAGTAGTATAAGTCTGATGTCCTCCTACGAGCAGTACTTC.

The chain recombines TRBV2 with TRBJ1-2; unclear D gene. Trimming cost V 2 bases and J 7 bases, with 5 bases left between them. CDR1 SNHLY and CDR2 FYNNEI come from the germline V gene. The CDR3 is 11 amino acids. The CDR3 DNA reads TGTGCCAGCAGTGAATCAAGTGGCTACACCTTC. Protein product: CASSESSGYTF. Filled out from reference TRBV2 and TRBJ1-2, the complete variable domain reads EPEVTQTPSHQVTQMGQEVILRCVPISNHLYFYWYRQILGQKVEFLVSFYNNEISEKSEIFDDQFSVERPDGSNFTLKIRSTKLEDSAMYFCASSESSGYTFGSGTRLTVV.

CDR3 in amino acids: CASSSGTVSAPLHF. The CDR3 DNA reads as TGTGCCAGCAGCTCCGGGACCGTTTCCGCACCCCTCCACTTT. The gene calls are TRBV6-5 and TRBJ1-6; maybe TRBD1 (5 bases). The V and J ends lost 6 bases and 11 bases respectively, with 17 bases between them. This CDR3 comprises 14 residues. Germline V gene lookup returns CDR1 MNHEY and CDR2 SVGAGI.

The genes are TRBV6-5 and TRBJ1-6; 8 nucleotides match TRBD1. The CDR3 is made up of 16 amino acids. Losses at the gene ends were 2 bases for V and 10 bases for J; bases not matched to a gene: 10. The germline CDR1 and CDR2 sequences are MNHEY and SVGAGI. DNA of the CDR3: TGTGCCAGCAGTTACGGACAGGGAAGGGTTAGGTCACCCCTCCACTTT. Protein: CASSYGQGRVRSPLHF.

The chain employs TRBV2 and TRBJ2-7; D is unresolved. Trimming removed 4 bases from V and 6 bases from J, with 10 bases in between. Germline values: CDR1 SNHLY, CDR2 FYNNEI. CDR3 length: 12 residues. For the CDR3, the DNA is TGTGCCAGCAGTGTTTACAGCACCGAGCAGTACTTC. This translates into CASSVYSTEQYF.

V and J are TRBV11-3 and TRBJ2-5, with D possibly matching TRBD1 (7 bases). Between the trimmed V and J ends, which lost 5 bases and 2 bases, there was a span of 9 bases. Germline V gene lookup returns CDR1 SGHNT and CDR2 YENEEA. This CDR3 is built from 13 residues. The CDR3 coding sequence is TGTGCCAGCAGCGCGGGACAGCAAGAGACCCAGTACTTC. Its protein product is CASSAGQQETQYF. The full variable domain, completed using reference TRBV11-3 and TRBJ2-5, is EAGVVQSPRYKIIEKKQPVAFWCNPISGHNTLYWYLQNLGQGPELLIRYENEEAVDDSQLPKDRFSAERLKGVDSTLKIQPAELGDSAVYLCASSAGQQETQYFGPGTRLLVL.

Only a few counts were recorded for this clone. The chain recombines TRBV6-9 with TRBJ1-4, with 7 bases fitting TRBD1. In germline, CDR1 is MNHGY, CDR2 SVAAGI. The CDR3 contains 14 residues. The ends lost 5 bases at V and 5 bases at J; junction bases unmatched: 5. This CDR3 is CASSTGQENEKLFF. CDR3 in DNA: TGTGCCAGCAGTACAGGACAGGAGAATGAAAAACTGTTTTTT.

The rearrangement joins TRBV2 to TRBJ2-2; no reliable D call. Germline V gives CDR1 SNHLY, CDR2 FYNNEI. CDR3 length: 14 residues. The V end lost 0 bases, the J end lost 7 bases, and 9 bases lay between the germline ends. The CDR3 sequence is CASSEALSLGELFF. CDR3 bases: TGTGCCAGCAGTGAAGCGCTTAGTCTCGGGGAGCTGTTTTTT.

This chain connects TRBV10-1 to TRBJ2-1; possibly TRBD2 for D (7 bases). Trimming cost V 2 bases and J 8 bases, with 10 bases left between them. Per the germline V gene, CDR1 is WNHNN and CDR2 is SYGVQD (reference sequence). The CDR3 spans 13 residues. The CDR3 loop is CASSEGGAHEQFF. In DNA form, the CDR3 reads TGCGCCAGCAGTGAGGGGGGGGCCCATGAGCAGTTCTTC.

The chain recombines TRBV6-4 with TRBJ1-5, with D perhaps matching TRBD1 (5 bases). The germline V and J ends were trimmed by 5 bases and 7 bases, with 15 bases remaining between them. This CDR3 has 14 amino acids. Germline loops: CDR1 MRHNA, CDR2 SNTAGT. The CDR3 sequence: CASSKDGEGQPQHF. For the CDR3, the DNA is TGTGCCAGCAGTAAGGATGGGGAGGGGCAGCCCCAGCATTTT.

V usage is TRBV18 and J usage is TRBJ2-5; no definite D call. Trimming removed 6 bases at V and 5 bases at J, with 19 bases between. From germline, CDR1 is KGHSH and CDR2 LQKENI. This CDR3 region has 15 residues. CDR3 DNA sequence: TGTGCCAGCTCCCCTATCCGGGCCAACGGGGAGACCCAGTACTTC. Protein: CASSPIRANGETQYF.

Comment on this clone: The identical CDR3 is also encoded by other nucleotide sequences in the sample. The rearrangement uses TRBV4-2 and TRBJ2-5; no definite D call. Germline V gene lookup returns CDR1 LGHNA and CDR2 YNFKEQ. CDR3 length: 12 amino acids. Trimming pared 0 bases from V and 5 bases from J, leaving 4 bases between. The CDR3 nucleotides are TGTGCCAGCAGCCAAGATTTGGAGACCCAGTACTTC. It specifies CASSQDLETQYF.

V is TRBV5-1 and J is TRBJ2-7, with 8 bases fitting TRBD2. With 7 bases clipped from V and 3 bases from J, the junction kept 9 bases outside the gene matches. This CDR3 comprises 14 residues. Per the germline V gene, CDR1 is SGHRS and CDR2 is YFSETQ. The chain's CDR3 is CASRLAGTSYEQYF. In DNA form, the CDR3 reads TGCGCCAGCCGACTTGCCGGGACTAGCTACGAGCAGTACTTC.

This clone was counted only a few times. The genes are TRBV4-1 and TRBJ1-3; no clear D. The V and J ends lost 6 bases and 3 bases respectively, with 0 bases between them. Germline V gives CDR1 MGHRA, CDR2 YSYEKL. The CDR3 has 10 residues. The CDR3 nucleotides read TGCGCCAGCAGTGGAAACACCATATATTTT. Protein: CASSGNTIYF.

The rearrangement joins TRBV6-5 to TRBJ2-2, with TRBD1 as a possible D gene (5 bases). The V gene lost 4 bases and the J gene lost 4 bases, with 13 bases spanning the gap. Germline CDR1 reads MNHEY; CDR2 reads SVGAGI. The CDR3 runs 15 residues. CDR3 nucleotide sequence: TGTGCCAGCAGTTCAGACAGAGCCCCCACCGGGGAGCTGTTTTTT. Translation gives CASSSDRAPTGELFF.